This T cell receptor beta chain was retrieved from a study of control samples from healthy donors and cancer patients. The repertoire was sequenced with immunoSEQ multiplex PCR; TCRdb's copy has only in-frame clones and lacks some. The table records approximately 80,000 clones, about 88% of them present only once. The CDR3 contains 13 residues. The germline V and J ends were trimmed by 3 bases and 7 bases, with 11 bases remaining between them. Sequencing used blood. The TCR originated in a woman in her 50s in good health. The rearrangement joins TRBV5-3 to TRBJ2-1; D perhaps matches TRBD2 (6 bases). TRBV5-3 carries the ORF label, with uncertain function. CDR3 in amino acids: CARSSSGVNEQFF. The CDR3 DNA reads TGTGCCAGAAGCTCGTCGGGGGTAAATGAGCAGTTCTTC.